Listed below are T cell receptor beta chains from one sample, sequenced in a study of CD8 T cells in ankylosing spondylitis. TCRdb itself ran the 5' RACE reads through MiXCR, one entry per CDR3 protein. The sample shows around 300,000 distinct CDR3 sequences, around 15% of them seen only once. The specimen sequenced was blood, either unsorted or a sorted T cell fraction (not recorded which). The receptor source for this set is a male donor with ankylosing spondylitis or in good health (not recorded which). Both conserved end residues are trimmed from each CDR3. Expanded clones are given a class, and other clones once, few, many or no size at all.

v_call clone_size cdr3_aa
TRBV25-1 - ATVENTEAF
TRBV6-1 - ASRTGNWNTEAF
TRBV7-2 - ASSLGGTGGRGYT
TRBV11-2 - ASSFFPPGFKGSETQY
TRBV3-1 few ASSQVDYGYT
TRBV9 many ASSVSPANTEAF
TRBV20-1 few SAKGNTEAF
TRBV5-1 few ASSSLAGGNSSYNEQF
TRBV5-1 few ASSDLTDTQY
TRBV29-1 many SVEARRTGKPYEQY
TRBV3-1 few ASSRAGTQNTEAF